These T cell receptor beta chains were read from a single sample in a study of graft-versus-host responses after intestinal transplantation. What these receptors recognize is not known. Assay used: immunoSEQ multiplex PCR; TCRdb lists only in-frame clones, some missing. The sample has roughly 25,000 clones, roughly 78% seen once. Sequenced material: unstimulated CD8+ T cells sorted from spleen or lymph node cells, taken before transplant. The receptors derive from a human donor who was the organ donor for an intestinal transplant. Each CDR3 is given with its conserved first and last residue. The D gene is left open where the match is weak. Expanded clones are given a class, and other clones once, few, many or no size at all.

J gene	clone size	V gene	D gene	CDR3 protein	CDR3 DNA
TRBJ2-7	NA	TRBV10-3	NA	CAISEGGYEQYF	TGTGCCATCAGTGAGGGAGGGTACGAGCAGTACTTC
TRBJ2-7	NA	TRBV7-8	TRBD2	CASSLDPAGRSYEQYF	TGTGCCAGCAGCTTAGACCCAGCGGGGAGGTCCTACGAGCAGTACTTC
TRBJ2-7	NA	TRBV5-6	NA	CASSLGLTYEQYF	TGTGCCAGCAGCTTAGGACTTACCTACGAGCAGTACTTC
TRBJ2-6	NA	TRBV29-1	NA	CSVERAETGANVLTF	TGCAGCGTTGAAAGGGCGGAAACTGGGGCCAACGTCCTGACTTTC
TRBJ2-1	NA	TRBV7-9	NA	CASSLVVGKYNEQFF	TGTGCCAGCAGCTTAGTGGTGGGGAAGTACAATGAGCAGTTCTTC
TRBJ2-1	few	TRBV9	TRBD2	CASRATSGRGDNEQFF	TGTGCCAGCAGAGCCACTAGCGGGAGGGGGGACAATGAGCAGTTCTTC
TRBJ2-1	NA	TRBV19	NA	CASSEAGSSYNEQFF	TGTGCCAGTAGTGAAGCAGGTAGCTCCTACAATGAGCAGTTCTTC
TRBJ1-6	NA	TRBV27	NA	CASSGGGNSPLHF	TGTGCCAGCAGTGGGGGGGGTAATTCACCCCTCCACTTT
TRBJ1-1	NA	TRBV5-4	NA	CASSSTATGAVF	TGTGCCAGCAGCTCGACAGCCACGGGGGCCGTTTTT
TRBJ1-2	once	TRBV5-1	NA	CASKEFSLQGSNYGYTF	TGCGCCAGCAAGGAATTTAGTCTACAGGGATCGAACTATGGCTACACCTTC
TRBJ2-5	NA	TRBV4-1	NA	CASSQDPGVEETQYF	TGCGCCAGCAGCCAAGATCCAGGGGTGGAAGAGACCCAGTACTTC
TRBJ2-1	NA	TRBV4-3	TRBD2	CASSQGAAGAYNEQFF	TGCGCCAGCAGCCAAGGGGCAGCGGGGGCCTACAATGAGCAGTTCTTC
TRBJ1-1	NA	TRBV27	TRBD1	CASRQGAKTEAFF	TGTGCCAGCAGACAGGGGGCGAAAACTGAAGCTTTCTTT
TRBJ2-2	NA	TRBV9	NA	CASSESGTSTGELFF	TGTGCCAGCAGCGAATCCGGGACATCCACCGGGGAGCTGTTTTTT
TRBJ2-3	few	TRBV2	NA	CASKGSYTDTQYF	TGTGCCAGCAAAGGGTCCTACACAGATACGCAGTATTTT
TRBJ2-3	once	TRBV4-1	NA	CASSRLGRAADTQYF	TGCGCCAGCAGCCGGTTGGGTCGGGCTGCAGATACGCAGTATTTT
TRBJ2-7	NA	TRBV7-2	NA	CASSFGRKISYEQYF	TGTGCCAGCAGCTTTGGCCGGAAGATCTCCTACGAGCAGTACTTC
TRBJ1-2	NA	TRBV5-6	TRBD1	CASSFSRDRDRDGYTF	TGTGCCAGCAGCTTTAGCCGGGACAGAGATAGGGATGGCTACACCTTC
TRBJ1-5	NA	TRBV7-9	TRBD1	CASSPGGSNQPQHF	TGTGCCAGCAGCCCAGGGGGCAGCAATCAGCCCCAGCATTTT
TRBJ2-1	NA	TRBV5-4	TRBD2	CASSLDRYSLGLANNEQFF	TGTGCCAGCAGCTTGGACAGGTACTCATTGGGACTAGCGAACAATGAGCAGTTCTTC
TRBJ2-1	NA	TRBV30	NA	CAWSKGLDYNEQFF	TGTGCCTGGAGTAAGGGGCTAGACTACAATGAGCAGTTCTTC
TRBJ1-2	NA	TRBV4-1	NA	CASSQEEGRPHGYTF	TGCGCCAGCAGCCAAGAGGAGGGCAGGCCCCATGGCTACACCTTC
TRBJ2-1	NA	TRBV9	TRBD2	CASSVEAGGLDEQFF	TGTGCCAGCAGCGTAGAAGCGGGGGGTCTTGATGAGCAGTTCTTC
TRBJ2-7	once	TRBV10-2	NA	CASSELGGTYSYEQYF	TGCGCCAGCAGTGAGCTCGGCGGTACTTACTCCTACGAGCAGTACTTC